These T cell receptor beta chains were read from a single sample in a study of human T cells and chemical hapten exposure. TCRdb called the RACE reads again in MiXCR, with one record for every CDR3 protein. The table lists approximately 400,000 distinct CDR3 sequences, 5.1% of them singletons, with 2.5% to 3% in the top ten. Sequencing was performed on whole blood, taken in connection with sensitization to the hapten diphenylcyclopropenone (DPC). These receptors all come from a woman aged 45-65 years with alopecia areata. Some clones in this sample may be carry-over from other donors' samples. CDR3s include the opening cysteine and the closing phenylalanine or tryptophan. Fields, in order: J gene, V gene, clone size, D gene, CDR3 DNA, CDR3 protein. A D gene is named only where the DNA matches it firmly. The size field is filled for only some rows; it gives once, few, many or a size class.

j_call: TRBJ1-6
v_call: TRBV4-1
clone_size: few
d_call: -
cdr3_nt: TGCGCCAGCAGCCAAGCGGGACATCAAACTTTATATAATTCACCCCTCCACTTT
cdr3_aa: CASSQAGHQTLYNSPLHF

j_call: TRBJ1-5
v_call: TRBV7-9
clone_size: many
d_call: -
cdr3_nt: TGTGCCAGCAGCTTATCACCGGGGGATCAGCCCCAGCATTTT
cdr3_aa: CASSLSPGDQPQHF

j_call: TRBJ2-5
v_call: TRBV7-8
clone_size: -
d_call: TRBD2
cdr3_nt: TGTGCCAGCAGCCTACGGACTAGCGGGGGCCCGCCAGAGACCCAGTACTTC
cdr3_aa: CASSLRTSGGPPETQYF

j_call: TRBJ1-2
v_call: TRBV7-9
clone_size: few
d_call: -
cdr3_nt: TGTGCCAGCACCCCACAGGCGAACTATGGCTACACCTTC
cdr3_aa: CASTPQANYGYTF

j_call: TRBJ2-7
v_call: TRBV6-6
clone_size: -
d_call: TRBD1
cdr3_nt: TGTGCCAGCAGTACTACAGGGGTATTATTCGAGCAGTACTTC
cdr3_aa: CASSTTGVLFEQYF

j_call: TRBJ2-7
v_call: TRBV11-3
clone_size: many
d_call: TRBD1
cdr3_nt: TGTGCCAGCAGCTTAGGACAGGGGGAGCAGTACTTC
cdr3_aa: CASSLGQGEQYF

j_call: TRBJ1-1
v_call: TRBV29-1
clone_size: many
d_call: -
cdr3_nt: TGCAGCGTTGATTATGGGAACACTGAAGCTTTCTTT
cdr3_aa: CSVDYGNTEAFF

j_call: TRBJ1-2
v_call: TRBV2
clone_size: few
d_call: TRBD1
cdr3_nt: TGTGCCAGCAGTGAATACCTCCCCGGGACAGCACAAAACTATGGCTACACCTTC
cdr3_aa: CASSEYLPGTAQNYGYTF

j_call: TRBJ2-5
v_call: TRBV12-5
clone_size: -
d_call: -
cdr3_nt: TGTGCTAGTGGTTTAGGGGGTGAGACCCAGTACTTC
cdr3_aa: CASGLGGETQYF

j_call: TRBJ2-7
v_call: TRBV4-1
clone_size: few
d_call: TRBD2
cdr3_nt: TGCGCCAGCAGCCCCGGCTTGACTAGCGGGGGCTACGAGCAGTACTTC
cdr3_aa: CASSPGLTSGGYEQYF

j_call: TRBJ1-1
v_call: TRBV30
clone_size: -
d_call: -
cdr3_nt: TGTGCCTGGGGGGCAGGGGCTCACTCCCGAGGGAACACTGAAGCTTTCTTT
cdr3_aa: CAWGAGAHSRGNTEAFF

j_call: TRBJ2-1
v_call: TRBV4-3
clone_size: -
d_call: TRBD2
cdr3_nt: TGCGCCAGCAGCCATGAAACTAGCGTGAACCCCTACAATGAGCAGTTCTTC
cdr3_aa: CASSHETSVNPYNEQFF

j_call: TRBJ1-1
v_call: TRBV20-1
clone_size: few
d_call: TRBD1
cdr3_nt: TGCAGTGCAGGACAGGGTGAAACGGCTTTCTTT
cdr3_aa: CSAGQGETAFF

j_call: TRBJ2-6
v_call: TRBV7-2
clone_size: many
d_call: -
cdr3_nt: TGTGCCAGCAGCCTTCAGGCTGGGGCCAACGTCCTGACTTTC
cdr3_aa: CASSLQAGANVLTF

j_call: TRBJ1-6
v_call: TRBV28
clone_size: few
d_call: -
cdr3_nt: TGTGCCAGCAGTCTAAGCGGCATTAATTCACCCCTCCACTTT
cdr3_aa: CASSLSGINSPLHF

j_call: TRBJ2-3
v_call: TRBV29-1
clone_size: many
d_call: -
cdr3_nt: TGCAGCGTTGAAGGGGGGCTAGCGAGCACAGATACGCAGTATTTT
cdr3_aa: CSVEGGLASTDTQYF

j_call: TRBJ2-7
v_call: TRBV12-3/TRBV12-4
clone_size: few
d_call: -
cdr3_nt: TGTGCCAGCAGTGCCGTGAATAAGGGGCTAGATGAGCAGTACTTC
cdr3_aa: CASSAVNKGLDEQYF

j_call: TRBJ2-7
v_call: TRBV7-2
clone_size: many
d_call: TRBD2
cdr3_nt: TGTGCCAGCAGCTTTACTAGCGGGGGCTCTCCATACGAGCAGTACTTC
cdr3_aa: CASSFTSGGSPYEQYF

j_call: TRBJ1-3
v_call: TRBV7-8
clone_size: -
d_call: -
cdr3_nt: TGTGCCAGCAGCTTGGGGGACATCGTCTCTGGAAACACCATATATTTT
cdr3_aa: CASSLGDIVSGNTIYF

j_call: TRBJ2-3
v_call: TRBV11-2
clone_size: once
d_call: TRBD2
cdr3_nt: TGTGCCAGCAGCTTTCGCGCTAGCGGGAGGTTCACAGATACGCAGAATTTT
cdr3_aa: CASSFRASGRFTDTQNF

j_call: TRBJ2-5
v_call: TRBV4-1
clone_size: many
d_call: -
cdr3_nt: TGCGCCAGCAGCCAAGACGACCTGGCCCAAGAGACCCAGTACTTC
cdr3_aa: CASSQDDLAQETQYF

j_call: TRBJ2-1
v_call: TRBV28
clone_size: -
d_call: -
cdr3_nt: TGTGCCAGCAGTCCACCGGGGGTAAGGGATGAGCAGTTCTTC
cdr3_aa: CASSPPGVRDEQFF

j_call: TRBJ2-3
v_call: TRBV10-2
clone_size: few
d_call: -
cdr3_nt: TGCGCCAGCAGTGGGGGAGTGCTAGATACGCAGTATTTT
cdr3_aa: CASSGGVLDTQYF

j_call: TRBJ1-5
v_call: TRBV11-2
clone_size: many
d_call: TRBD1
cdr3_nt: TGTGCCAGCAGCTTAGACGGACAGGGGGCAGACAATCAGCCCCAGCATTTT
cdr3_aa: CASSLDGQGADNQPQHF

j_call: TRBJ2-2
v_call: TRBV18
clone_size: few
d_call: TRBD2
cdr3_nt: TGTGCCAGCTCACCTCTTAGCGGGACGAACACCGGGGAGCTGTTTTTT
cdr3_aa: CASSPLSGTNTGELFF

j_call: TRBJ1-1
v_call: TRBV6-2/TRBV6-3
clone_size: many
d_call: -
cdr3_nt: TGTGCCAGCAGTTCATTAGGGGTGAACACTGAAGCTTTCTTT
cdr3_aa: CASSSLGVNTEAFF

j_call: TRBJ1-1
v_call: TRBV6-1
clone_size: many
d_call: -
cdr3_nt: TGTGCCGCCGCCAGGGGTAGGGCCACTGAAGCTTTCTTT
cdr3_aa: CAAARGRATEAFF

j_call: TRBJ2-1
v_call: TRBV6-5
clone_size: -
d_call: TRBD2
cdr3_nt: TGTGCCAGCAGTTACTCACGAGTAGCGGGATACAATGAGCAGTTCTTC
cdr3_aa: CASSYSRVAGYNEQFF

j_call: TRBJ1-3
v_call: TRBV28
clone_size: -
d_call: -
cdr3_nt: TGTGCCAGCAGTTTAGGGCGGTCGGGAAACACCAAATATTTT
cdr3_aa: CASSLGRSGNTKYF

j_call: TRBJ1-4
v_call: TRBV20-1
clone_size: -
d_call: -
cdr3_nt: TGCAGTGCTTTAGGGGAAAGGGATGAAAAACTGTTTTTT
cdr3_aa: CSALGERDEKLFF

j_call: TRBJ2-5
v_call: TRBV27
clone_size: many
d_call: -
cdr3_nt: TGTGCCAGCAGTCTCGGACCCGCCAATGTCCAGGAGACCCAGTACTTC
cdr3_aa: CASSLGPANVQETQYF

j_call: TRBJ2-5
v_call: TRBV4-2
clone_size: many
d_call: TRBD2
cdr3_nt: TGTGCCAGCAGCCAACAGCCGGGACTAGCGGACCAAGAGACCCAGTACTTC
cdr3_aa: CASSQQPGLADQETQYF

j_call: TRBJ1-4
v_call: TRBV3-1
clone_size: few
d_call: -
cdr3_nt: TGTGCCAGCAGCCAAGATAGGAGGGCAGATGCAACTAATGAAAAACTGTTTTTT
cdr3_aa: CASSQDRRADATNEKLFF

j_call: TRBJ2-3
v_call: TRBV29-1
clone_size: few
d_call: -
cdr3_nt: TGCAGCGCGGGAGCTGCGTCTAGCACAGATACGCAGTATTTT
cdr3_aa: CSAGAASSTDTQYF

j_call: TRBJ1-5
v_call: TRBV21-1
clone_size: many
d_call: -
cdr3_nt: TGTGCCAGCAGCAAAAATTTCCATCAGCCCCAGCATTTT
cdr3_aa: CASSKNFHQPQHF

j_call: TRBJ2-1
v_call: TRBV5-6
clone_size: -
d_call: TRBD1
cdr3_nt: TGTGCCAGCAGCGTACAGGGGGTCAATGAGCAGTTCTTC
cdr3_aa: CASSVQGVNEQFF

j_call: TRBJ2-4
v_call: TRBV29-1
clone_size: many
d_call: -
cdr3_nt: TGCAGCGTACTCGCCAAAAACATTCAGTACTTC
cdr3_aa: CSVLAKNIQYF

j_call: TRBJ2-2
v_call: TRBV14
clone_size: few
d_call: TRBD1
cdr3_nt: TGTGCCAGCAGCCAACGACAGGGATGGTCCGGGGAGCTGTTTTTT
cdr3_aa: CASSQRQGWSGELFF

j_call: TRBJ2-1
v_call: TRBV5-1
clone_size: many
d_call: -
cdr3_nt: TGCGCCAGCAGCCTGGGCGAGACAAGGGACAATGAGCAGTTCTTC
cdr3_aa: CASSLGETRDNEQFF

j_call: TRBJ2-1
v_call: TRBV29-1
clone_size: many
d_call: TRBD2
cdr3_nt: TGCAGCGTTGAGCCCACCGGTCTAGCGGGAGGTCTGTTCTTC
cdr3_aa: CSVEPTGLAGGLFF

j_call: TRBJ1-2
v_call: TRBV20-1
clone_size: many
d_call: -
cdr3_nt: TGCAGTGCTAGAGATCGAGGACGGCGGGCAGGCGGCTACACCTTC
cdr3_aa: CSARDRGRRAGGYTF

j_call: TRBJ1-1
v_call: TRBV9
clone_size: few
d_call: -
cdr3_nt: TGTGCCAGCAGCCCTAGGGCCGGGACAAGGAACACTGAAGCTTTCTTT
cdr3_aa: CASSPRAGTRNTEAFF

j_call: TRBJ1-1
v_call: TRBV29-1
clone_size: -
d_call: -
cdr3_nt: TGCAGCGTCCTAGGCCCTGGTTTGAACACTGAAGCTTTCTTT
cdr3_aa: CSVLGPGLNTEAFF

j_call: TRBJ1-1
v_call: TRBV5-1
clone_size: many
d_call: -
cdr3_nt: TGCGCCAGCACAGGATTACGCGACACTGAAGCTTTCTTT
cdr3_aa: CASTGLRDTEAFF

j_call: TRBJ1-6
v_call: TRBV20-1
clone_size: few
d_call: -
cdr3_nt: TGCAGTGCTAGAGTTGCGGGGGCGCCTGGAATTAATTCACCCCTCCACTTT
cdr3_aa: CSARVAGAPGINSPLHF

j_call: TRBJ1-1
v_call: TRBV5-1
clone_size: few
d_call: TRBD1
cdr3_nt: TGCGCCAGCAGCTTGGAAGGACAGGGGGCAAGTGGGGATTTCTTT
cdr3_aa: CASSLEGQGASGDFF